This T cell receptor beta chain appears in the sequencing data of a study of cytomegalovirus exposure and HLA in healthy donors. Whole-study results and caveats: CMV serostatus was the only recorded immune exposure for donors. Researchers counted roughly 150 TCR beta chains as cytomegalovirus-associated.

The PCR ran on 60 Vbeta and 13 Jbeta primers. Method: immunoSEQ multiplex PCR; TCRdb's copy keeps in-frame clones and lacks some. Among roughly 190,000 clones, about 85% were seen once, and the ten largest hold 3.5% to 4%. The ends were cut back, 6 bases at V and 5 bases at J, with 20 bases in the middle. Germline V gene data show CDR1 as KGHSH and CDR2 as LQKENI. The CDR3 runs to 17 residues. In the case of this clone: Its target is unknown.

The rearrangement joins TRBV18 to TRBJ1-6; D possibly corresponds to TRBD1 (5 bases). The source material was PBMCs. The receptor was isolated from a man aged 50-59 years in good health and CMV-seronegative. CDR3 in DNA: TGTGCCAGCTCCCCCCTGGGGCCGCCCGCCGATAATTCACCCCTCCACTTT. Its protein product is CASSPLGPPADNSPLHF. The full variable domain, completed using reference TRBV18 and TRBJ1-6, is NAGVMQNPRHLVRRRGQEARLRCSPMKGHSHVYWYRQLPEEGLKFMVYLQKENIIDESGMPKERFSAEFPKEGPSILRIQQVVRGDSAAYFCASSPLGPPADNSPLHFGNGTRLTVT.